Listed below are T cell receptor beta chains from one sample, sequenced in a study of T cell responses to AZD1222 COVID-19 vaccine. TCRdb's table, derived via immunoSEQ multiplex PCR, lists solely in-frame clones and lacks some. The repertoire holds 90,000 to 110,000 clones, with around 90% as singletons. The specimen was peripheral blood, collected on day 0 of MenACWY control vaccination. All receptors derive from an adult in good health. CDR3s include the opening cysteine and the closing phenylalanine or tryptophan. D genes are given only for firm matches. Rows give clone size only sometimes, using once, few, many, or a class for an expanded clone.

TRBJ1-1	TRBD1	TRBV28	-	TGTGCCAGCAGTCCAGCCGGGACAGGGTCCTTTCTCACTGAAGCTTTCTTT	CASSPAGTGSFLTEAFF
TRBJ2-1	TRBD2	TRBV7-3	-	TGTGCCAGCAGCTTACGAGCGGGGGGGCCAAATGAGCAGTTCTTC	CASSLRAGGPNEQFF
TRBJ1-3	-	TRBV24-1	few	TGTGCCACCAGTGACAACCGGAACACCATATATTTT	CATSDNRNTIYF
TRBJ1-3	-	TRBV3-1/TRBV3-2	-	TGTGCCAGCAGCTCCACCGGTGGCACCATATATTTT	CASSSTGGTIYF
TRBJ2-7	-	TRBV24-1	-	TGTGCCACCAGTACGGACAGCCCCTACGAGCAGTACTTC	CATSTDSPYEQYF
TRBJ1-3	-	TRBV5-5	-	TGTGCCAGCAGCTTGGTGCGGGCGCCAGCACCTGGAAACACCATATATTTT	CASSLVRAPAPGNTIYF
TRBJ2-5	TRBD2	TRBV11-3	-	TGTGCCAGCAGCTTAGGACGGTCAGCGGGGGAGACCCAGTACTTC	CASSLGRSAGETQYF
TRBJ2-7	-	TRBV23-1	-	TGCGCCAGCAGTCAATCAGTAACAGGCATTTCTGGGGGCTACGAGCAGTACTTC	CASSQSVTGISGGYEQYF
TRBJ1-1	-	TRBV14	once	TGTGCCAGCAGCCAAGATTACGGGATCGGGGAAGCTTTCTTT	CASSQDYGIGEAFF
TRBJ2-5	-	TRBV9	once	TGTGCCAGCAGCGTAGGGTCCTATCAAGAGACCCAGTACTTC	CASSVGSYQETQYF
TRBJ2-7	-	TRBV12-3/TRBV12-4	-	TGTGCCAGCAGTTTTTCCTACGAGCAGTACTTC	CASSFSYEQYF
TRBJ2-7	TRBD2	TRBV2	-	TGTGCCAGCAGTTATAGCGGGACCCCCTACGAGCAGTACTTC	CASSYSGTPYEQYF
TRBJ2-2	-	TRBV18	-	TGTGCCAGCTCACCACCGGACACCGGGGAGCTGTTTTTT	CASSPPDTGELFF
TRBJ2-7	-	TRBV4-1	-	TGCGCCAGCAGCCAAGATCCCCAGGGAACGGGCGAGCAGTACTTC	CASSQDPQGTGEQYF
TRBJ1-1	-	TRBV30	-	TGTGCCTGGAGCGCGATGGTGGGGGAAGCTTTCTTT	CAWSAMVGEAFF
TRBJ2-1	TRBD1	TRBV13	-	TGTGCCAGCAGCTTCAGACAGGGGTCTCTGAATGAGCAGTTCTTC	CASSFRQGSLNEQFF
TRBJ1-5	-	TRBV19	-	TGTGCCACCTCGTGGGGGGGCATCAATCAGCCCCAGCATTTT	CATSWGGINQPQHF
TRBJ1-5	-	TRBV12-3/TRBV12-4	-	TGTGCCAGCAGTTTAGGGATCGGCCCCCAGCATTTT	CASSLGIGPQHF
TRBJ2-1	-	TRBV28	-	TGTGCCAGCAGTACAACAGGACTAATGGGCAATGAGCAGTTCTTC	CASSTTGLMGNEQFF
TRBJ2-2	-	TRBV7-9	-	TGTGCCAGCAGCCGAGCCGACAGGGGACTACACACCGGGGAGCTGTTTTTT	CASSRADRGLHTGELFF
TRBJ1-1	-	TRBV28	-	TGTGCCAGCCGGGTTTTGGGCAGTGGGTCCACTGAAGCTTTCTTT	CASRVLGSGSTEAFF
TRBJ2-7	-	TRBV7-3	-	TGTGCCAGCAGCTTACCTTTGGACAGGGAGAAACTAGCGGGTCACTTC	CASSLPLDREKLAGHF
TRBJ1-4	-	TRBV19	-	TGTGCCAGTACCTCACAGGGTAATGTTGAAAAACTGTTTTTT	CASTSQGNVEKLFF
TRBJ1-2	-	TRBV7-8	-	TGTGCCAGCACCCAGGTGGGGATTAGGGGCTACACCTTC	CASTQVGIRGYTF
TRBJ1-1	-	TRBV18	-	TGTGCCAGCTCACCTGGCCAGAACACTGAAGCTTTCTTT	CASSPGQNTEAFF
TRBJ2-7	-	TRBV11-3	-	TGTGCCAGCAGCCCCGCAGTTGGGAGCGAGCAGTACTTC	CASSPAVGSEQYF
TRBJ1-6	-	TRBV5-4	-	TGTGCCAGCAGCGATTTAGGACAGATCTCTAATTCACCCCTCCACTTT	CASSDLGQISNSPLHF
TRBJ1-3	-	TRBV7-6	-	TGTGCCAGCAGCCCGGAATTTGTTGGAAACACCATATATTTT	CASSPEFVGNTIYF
TRBJ1-1	TRBD1	TRBV19	-	TGTGCCAGTAGAATGACGTACGGACAGGGACGCGGATCGGGGACTGAAGCTTTCTTT	CASRMTYGQGRGSGTEAFF
TRBJ2-1	-	TRBV7-6	few	TGTGCCAGCAGCTTAGAAACCGACAGCTACAATGAGCAGTTCTTC	CASSLETDSYNEQFF
TRBJ2-7	-	TRBV9	-	TGTGCCAGCAGCGTAGGGGGGGCGGCCTACGAGCAGTACTTC	CASSVGGAAYEQYF
TRBJ2-7	TRBD2	TRBV5-1	-	TGCGCCAGCGCCCCGGGGACTAGCGCCTTCTACGAGCAGTACTTC	CASAPGTSAFYEQYF
TRBJ2-3	TRBD1	TRBV24-1	-	TGTGCCACCAGTGATTGGGACAGGGCCACAGATACGCAGTATTTT	CATSDWDRATDTQYF
TRBJ2-1	TRBD2	TRBV5-1	-	TGCGCCAGCAGCTCGGGACTAGCGGTGAATGAGCAGTTCTTC	CASSSGLAVNEQFF
TRBJ2-3	-	TRBV5-1	-	TGCGCCAGCAGAGAGGTTGGTATCGTCACAGATACGCAGTATTTT	CASREVGIVTDTQYF
TRBJ1-1	-	TRBV6-5	-	TGTGCCAGCTCCCGACATACTGAAGCTTTCTTT	CASSRHTEAFF
TRBJ2-4	TRBD1	TRBV5-8	once	TGTGCCAGCAGCTTACCGGGACAGGGCGACATTCAGTACTTC	CASSLPGQGDIQYF
TRBJ1-1	-	TRBV18	-	TGTGCCAGCTCACCCCTACAGGGTAACACTGAAGCTTTCTTT	CASSPLQGNTEAFF
TRBJ2-7	-	TRBV4-1	-	TGCGCCAGCAGCCAAGATAGTGACCTCTCCTACGAGCAGTACTTC	CASSQDSDLSYEQYF
TRBJ2-3	-	TRBV11-2	-	TGTGCCAGCAGCTTAGGTTTAGGAGATACGCAGTATTTT	CASSLGLGDTQYF
TRBJ2-2	-	TRBV20-1	-	TGCAGTGTAATGACGTCCGGGGAGCTGTTTTTT	CSVMTSGELFF
TRBJ2-2	TRBD2	TRBV7-2	-	TGTGCCAGCAGCTTCATCACTAGCGGGACCGGGGAGCTGTTTTTT	CASSFITSGTGELFF
TRBJ2-2	-	TRBV11-2	-	TGTGCCAGCAGCCCCAGGGTTTACGGGGAGCTGTTTTTT	CASSPRVYGELFF